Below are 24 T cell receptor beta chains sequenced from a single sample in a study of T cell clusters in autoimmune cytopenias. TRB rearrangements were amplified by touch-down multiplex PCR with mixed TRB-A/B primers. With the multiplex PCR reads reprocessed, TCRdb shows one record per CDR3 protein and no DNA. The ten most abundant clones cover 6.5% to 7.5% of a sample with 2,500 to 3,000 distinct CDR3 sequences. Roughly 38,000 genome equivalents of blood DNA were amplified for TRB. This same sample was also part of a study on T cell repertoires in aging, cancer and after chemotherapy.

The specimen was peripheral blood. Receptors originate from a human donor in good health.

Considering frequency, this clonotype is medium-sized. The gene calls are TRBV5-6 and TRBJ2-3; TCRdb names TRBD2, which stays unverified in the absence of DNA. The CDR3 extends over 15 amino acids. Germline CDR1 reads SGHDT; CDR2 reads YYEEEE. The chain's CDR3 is CASSTSGGGTDTQYF.

CDR3 region: CASSQVGTGSGNTIYF. The rearrangement uses TRBV28 and TRBJ1-3; TCRdb indicates TRBD1, and absent DNA this call remains unverified. The germline CDR1 and CDR2 sequences are MDHEN and SYDVKM. The CDR3 consists of 16 residues.

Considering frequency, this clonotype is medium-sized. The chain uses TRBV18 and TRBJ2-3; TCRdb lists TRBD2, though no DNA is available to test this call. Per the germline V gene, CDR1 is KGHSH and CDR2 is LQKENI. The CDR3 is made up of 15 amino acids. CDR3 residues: CASSPSGRAQDTQYF.

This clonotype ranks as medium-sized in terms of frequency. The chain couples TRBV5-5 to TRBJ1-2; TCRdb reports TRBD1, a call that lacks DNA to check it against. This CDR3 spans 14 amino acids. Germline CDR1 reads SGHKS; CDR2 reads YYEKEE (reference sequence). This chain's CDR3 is CASSFGQGQGGYTF.

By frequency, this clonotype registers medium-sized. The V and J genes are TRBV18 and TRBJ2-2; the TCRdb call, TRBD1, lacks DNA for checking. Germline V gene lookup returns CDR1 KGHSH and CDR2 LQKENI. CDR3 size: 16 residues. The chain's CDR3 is CASSPPGTGGTGELFF.

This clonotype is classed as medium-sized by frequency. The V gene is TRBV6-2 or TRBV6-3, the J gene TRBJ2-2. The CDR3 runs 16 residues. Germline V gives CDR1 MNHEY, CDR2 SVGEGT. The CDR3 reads CASSYSRRTNTGELFF.

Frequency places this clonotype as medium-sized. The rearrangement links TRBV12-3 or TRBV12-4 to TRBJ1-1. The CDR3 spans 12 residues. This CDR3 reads CASSFVNTEAFF.

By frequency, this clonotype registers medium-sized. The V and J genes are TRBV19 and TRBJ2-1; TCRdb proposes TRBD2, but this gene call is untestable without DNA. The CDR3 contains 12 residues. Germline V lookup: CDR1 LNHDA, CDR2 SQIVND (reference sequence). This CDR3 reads CASSRMAGEQFF.

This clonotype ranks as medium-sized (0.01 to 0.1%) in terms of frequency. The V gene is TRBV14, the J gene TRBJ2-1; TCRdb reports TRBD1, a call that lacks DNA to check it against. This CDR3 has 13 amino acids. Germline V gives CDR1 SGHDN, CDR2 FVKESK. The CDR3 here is CASSQDTGYEQFF.

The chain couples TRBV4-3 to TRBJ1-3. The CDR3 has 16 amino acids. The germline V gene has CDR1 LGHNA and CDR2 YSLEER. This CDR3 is CASSQLLTGTGNTIYF.

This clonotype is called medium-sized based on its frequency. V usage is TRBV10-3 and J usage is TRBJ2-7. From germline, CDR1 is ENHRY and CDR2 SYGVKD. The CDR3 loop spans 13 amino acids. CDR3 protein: CAISTPSSYEQYF.

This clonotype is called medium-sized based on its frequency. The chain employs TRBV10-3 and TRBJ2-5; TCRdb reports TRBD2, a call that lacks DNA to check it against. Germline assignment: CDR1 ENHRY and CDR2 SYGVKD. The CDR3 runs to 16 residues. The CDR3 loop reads CAISVGLAGGRETQYF.

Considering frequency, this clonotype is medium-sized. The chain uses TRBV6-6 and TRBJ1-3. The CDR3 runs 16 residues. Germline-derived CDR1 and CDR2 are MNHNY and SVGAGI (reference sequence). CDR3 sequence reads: CASSYSTGSTGNTIYF.

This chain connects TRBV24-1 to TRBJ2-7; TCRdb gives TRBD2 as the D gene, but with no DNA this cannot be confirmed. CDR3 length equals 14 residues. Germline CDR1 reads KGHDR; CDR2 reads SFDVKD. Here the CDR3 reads CATSEAGTLGEQYF.

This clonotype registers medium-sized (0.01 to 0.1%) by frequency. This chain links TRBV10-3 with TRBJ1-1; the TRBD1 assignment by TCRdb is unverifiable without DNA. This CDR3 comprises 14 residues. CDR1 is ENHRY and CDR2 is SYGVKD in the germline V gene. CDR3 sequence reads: CAISASGGGAEAFF.

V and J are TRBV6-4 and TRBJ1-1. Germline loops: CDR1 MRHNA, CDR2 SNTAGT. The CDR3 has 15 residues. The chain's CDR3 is CASSDSGELNTEAFF.

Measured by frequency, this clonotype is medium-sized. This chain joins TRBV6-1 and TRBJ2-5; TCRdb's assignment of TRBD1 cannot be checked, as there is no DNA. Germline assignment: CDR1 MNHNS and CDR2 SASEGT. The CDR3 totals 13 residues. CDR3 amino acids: CASVPGGKETQYF.

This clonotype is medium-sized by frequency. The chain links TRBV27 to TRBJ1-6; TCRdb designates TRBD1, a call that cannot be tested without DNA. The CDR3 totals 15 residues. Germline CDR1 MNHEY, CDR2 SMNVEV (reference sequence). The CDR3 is CASSFRTGDNSPLHF.

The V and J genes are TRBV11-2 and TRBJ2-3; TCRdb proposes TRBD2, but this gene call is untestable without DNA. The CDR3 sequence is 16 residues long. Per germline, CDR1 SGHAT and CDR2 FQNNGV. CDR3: CASSLRTSGVSDTQYF.

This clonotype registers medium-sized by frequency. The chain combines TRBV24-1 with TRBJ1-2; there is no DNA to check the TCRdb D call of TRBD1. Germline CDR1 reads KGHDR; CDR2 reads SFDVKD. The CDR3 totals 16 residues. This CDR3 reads CATSKGQGRGNYGYTF.

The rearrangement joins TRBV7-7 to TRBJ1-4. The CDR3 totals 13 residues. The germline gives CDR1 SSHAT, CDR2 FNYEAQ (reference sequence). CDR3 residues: CASSLVAGEKLFF.

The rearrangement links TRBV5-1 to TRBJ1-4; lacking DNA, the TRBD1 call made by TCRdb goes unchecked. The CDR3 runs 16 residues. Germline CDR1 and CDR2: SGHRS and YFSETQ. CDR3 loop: CASSFGAPGGGEKLFF.

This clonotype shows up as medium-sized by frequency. CDR3 residues: CASSFRGRRNEQYF. This chain uses TRBV12-3 or TRBV12-4 with TRBJ2-7; the D call of TRBD1 rests on TCRdb alone, since no DNA is present to check it. The CDR3 loop spans 14 amino acids.

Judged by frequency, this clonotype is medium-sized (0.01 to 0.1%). CDR3 sequence reads: CASSFGTTWGGELFF. The rearrangement uses TRBV5-1 and TRBJ2-2; absent DNA, TCRdb's TRBD1 call cannot be checked. Germline CDR1 is SGHRS and CDR2 is YFSETQ. The CDR3 totals 15 residues. The full variable domain, with the rest looked up from reference TRBV5-1 and TRBJ2-2, is KAGVTQTPRYLIKTRGQQVTLSCSPISGHRSVSWYQQTPGQGLQFLFEYFSETQRNKGNFPGRFSGRQFSNSRSEMNVSTLELGDSALYLCASSFGTTWGGELFFGEGSRLTVL.